The next 20 T cell receptor beta chains were all read from a single sample in a study of blood T cell repertoires in COVID-19. The protocol was immunoSEQ multiplex PCR, while the TCRdb copy is restricted to in-frame clones and leaves out a portion. Seen here are some 250,000 clones, around 88% observed once, and the top ten hold roughly an eighth. The sequenced material came from peripheral blood. The source of these receptors is an elderly man with acute or convalescent COVID-19.

V usage is TRBV19 and J usage is TRBJ2-7; possible D gene TRBD2, 6 bases. The germline gives CDR1 LNHDA, CDR2 SQIVND (reference sequence). The CDR3 consists of 14 residues. V was cut by 0 bases and J by 2 bases, with 8 bases left in between. In nucleotides, the CDR3 is TGTGCCAGTAGTATAGAGCCGGGAGCCTACGAGCAGTACTTC. Translating it yields CASSIEPGAYEQYF.

The genes are TRBV5-1 and TRBJ1-2; 9 positions match TRBD1. Trimming cost V 4 bases and J 6 bases; bases outside gene matches: 4. Per germline, CDR1 SGHRS and CDR2 YFSETQ. This CDR3 contains 13 residues. The CDR3 is CASSGQGFNGYTF. The CDR3 DNA is TGCGCCAGCAGCGGACAGGGGTTTAATGGCTACACCTTC.

The rearrangement links TRBV5-1 to TRBJ1-1; D remains unclear. This CDR3 comprises 17 residues. Germline assignment: CDR1 SGHRS and CDR2 YFSETQ. Between the trimmed V and J ends, which lost 0 bases and 0 bases, there was a span of 15 bases. The DNA for the CDR3 is TGCGCCAGCAGCTTGGTAGGCGGGAATCGAGTGAACACTGAAGCTTTCTTT. This sequence encodes CASSLVGGNRVNTEAFF.

This clone was observed a few times. The chain couples TRBV14 to TRBJ1-1; TRBD1 might be the D (5 bases). Per germline, CDR1 SGHDN and CDR2 FVKESK. Trimming removed 4 bases from V and 4 bases from J, with 16 bases in between. The CDR3 is made up of 15 amino acids. This CDR3 is CASSPRVVKGTEAFF. For the CDR3, the DNA is TGTGCCAGCAGCCCCAGGGTAGTCAAGGGCACTGAAGCTTTCTTT.

This clone was observed a handful of times. The CDR3 spells CASSQALLSNSPLHF. CDR3 sequence (DNA): TGCGCCAGCAGCCAAGCCTTACTAAGTAATTCACCCCTCCACTTT. This sequence joins TRBV4-3 and TRBJ1-6; D is undetermined. The CDR3 is 15 amino acids. V was trimmed by 1 base and J by 6 bases, leaving 10 bases between them. CDR1 and CDR2 (germline): LGHNA, YSLEER.

The chain uses TRBV13 and TRBJ1-1, with 10 bases aligning to TRBD1. With 5 bases clipped from V and 2 bases from J, the junction kept 11 bases outside the gene matches. The CDR3 sequence is 17 residues long. The germline V gene encodes CDR1 PRHDT and CDR2 FYEKMQ (reference sequence). In nucleotides, the CDR3 is TGTGCCAGCAGCCGGGACAGGGGACTTTCTTCAAACACTGAAGCTTTCTTT. Protein product: CASSRDRGLSSNTEAFF.

The chain recombines TRBV29-1 with TRBJ1-2; 9 positions agree with TRBD1. The CDR3 sequence is 13 residues long. Germline CDR1 SQVTM, CDR2 ANQGSEA. Germline trimming cut 6 bases from V and 2 bases from J; bases unmatched to any gene: 4. The CDR3 is CSVGTGTNYGYTF. CDR3 sequence (DNA): TGCAGCGTCGGGACAGGGACGAACTATGGCTACACCTTC.

This clone was found once. J is TRBJ1-2 and V is TRBV29-1; no clear D gene. The V gene's germline CDR1 is SQVTM and CDR2 ANQGSEA. CDR3 length equals 14 residues. V dropped 1 base and J dropped 3 bases, with 12 bases sitting between them. CDR3 nucleotides: TGCAGCGTTGAAGCTGGTGGGCAGGACTATGGCTACACCTTC. Translated, it gives CSVEAGGQDYGYTF.

CDR3 nucleotides: TGTGCCAGTAGTGCCCCATCGGCACAGGGCGGTCACGAGCAGTACTTC. Its protein is CASSAPSAQGGHEQYF. V is TRBV19 and J is TRBJ2-7; a possible D gene is TRBD1 (6 bases). Trimming left V 5 bases short and J 5 bases short, with 22 bases between. The CDR3 has 16 residues. The V gene's germline CDR1 is LNHDA and CDR2 SQIVND (reference sequence).

The chain carries TRBV5-6 and TRBJ2-3; TRBD2 agrees at 14 bases. The CDR3 extends over 16 amino acids. Germline V gives CDR1 SGHDT, CDR2 YYEEEE. V lost 0 bases to trimming and J lost 8 bases; unmatched junction nucleotides: 5. CDR3 region: CASSLVGLAGVGTQYF. CDR3 DNA: TGTGCCAGCAGCTTGGTGGGACTAGCGGGAGTCGGTACGCAGTATTTT.

V and J are TRBV6-5 and TRBJ1-2; TRBD1 is a possible D gene (6 bases). This CDR3 spans 14 amino acids. Trimming took off 6 bases at V and 4 bases at J, with 15 bases between the two ends. Germline CDR1 and CDR2: MNHEY and SVGAGI. This CDR3 reads CASRSTGLGYGYTF. In DNA, the CDR3 is TGTGCCAGCAGATCGACAGGACTAGGCTATGGCTACACCTTC.

The V call is TRBV28, the J call TRBJ1-2; D might be TRBD1 (5 bases). V was shortened by 8 bases and J by 2 bases, with 15 bases between the two germline ends. Germline V gives CDR1 MDHEN, CDR2 SYDVKM. The CDR3 totals 14 residues. CDR3 nucleotides: TGTGCCAGCGCGTTCTTATCAGGGAACTATGGCTACACCTTC. Translating gives CASAFLSGNYGYTF.

J is TRBJ2-2 and V is TRBV3-1 (or the pseudogene TRBV3-2), with 8 positions matching TRBD2. The CDR3 is made up of 16 amino acids. Germline V gene data show CDR1 as LGHDT and CDR2 as YNNKEL (reference sequence). J lost 5 bases, V lost 1 base, and 6 bases had no gene match. This CDR3 is CASSQVSGGKTGELFF. The DNA of the CDR3 is TGTGCCAGCAGCCAAGTAAGCGGGGGTAAAACCGGGGAGCTGTTTTTT.

Only a few counts were recorded for this clone. This chain connects TRBV18 to TRBJ1-5; 9 positions agree with TRBD1. The trim removed 3 bases at V and 11 bases at J, leaving 11 bases unmatched. The CDR3 totals 15 residues. CDR1 and CDR2 from the germline V gene are KGHSH and LQKENI. The CDR3 DNA sequence: TGTGCCAGCTCACCTTCCGGGACAGGGATCCCGGCCCAGCATTTT. Amino acid sequence: CASSPSGTGIPAQHF.

V and J are TRBV29-1 and TRBJ2-3; D call uncertain. The germline CDR1 and CDR2 sequences are SQVTM and ANQGSEA. The V and J ends lost 0 bases and 1 base respectively, with 8 bases between them. CDR3 size: 14 residues. The CDR3 sequence is CSVEDLTGTDTQYF. In nucleotides, the CDR3 is TGCAGCGTTGAAGATCTTACGGGCACAGATACGCAGTATTTT.

V and J are TRBV24-1 and TRBJ2-5; D is possibly TRBD2 (6 bases). The CDR3 runs to 14 residues. Deletions cut 9 bases from V and 7 bases from J, with 20 bases between. The germline CDR1 and CDR2 sequences are KGHDR and SFDVKD. CDR3 in amino acids: CATGSGTGGRTQYF. The CDR3, as DNA: TGTGCCACCGGATCCGGGACTGGGGGACGGACCCAGTACTTC.

This sequence joins TRBV24-1 and TRBJ1-5; 7 bases align to TRBD1. Trimming at V came to 4 bases and at J to 2 bases, leaving 13 bases not matched to a gene. Per the germline V gene, CDR1 is KGHDR and CDR2 is SFDVKD. This CDR3 comprises 18 residues. The chain's CDR3 is CATSDPTGPRKGNQPQHF. DNA of the CDR3: TGTGCCACCAGTGACCCGACAGGGCCCCGAAAGGGCAATCAGCCCCAGCATTTT.

The V and J genes are TRBV5-1 and TRBJ1-4; the D gene is possibly TRBD1 (5 bases). V was clipped by 2 bases and J by 5 bases, with 16 bases between them. Germline CDR1 is SGHRS and CDR2 is YFSETQ. The CDR3 is 16 amino acids. CDR3 protein: CASSFGQGGRNEKLFF. The DNA of the CDR3 is TGCGCCAGCAGCTTTGGTCAGGGCGGAAGGAATGAAAAACTGTTTTTT.

V gene TRBV3-1 (or the pseudogene TRBV3-2) combines with J gene TRBJ2-7, with TRBD1 identical over 8 bases. Germline V gene sequence: CDR1 LGHDT, CDR2 YNNKEL (reference sequence). The CDR3 length is 11 residues. V gave up 7 bases and J gave up 9 bases; unmatched junction bases: 5. Written as DNA, the CDR3 is TGTGCCAGCAACGGACAGGGCGGGCAGTACTTC. It specifies CASNGQGGQYF.

The V and J genes are TRBV5-8 and TRBJ2-3; a weak D match, TRBD2 (6 bases). Germline values: CDR1 SGHTS, CDR2 YDEGEE. This CDR3 contains 16 residues. V was cut by 4 bases and J by 4 bases, with 19 bases left in between. The CDR3 here is CASSLSGREWADTQYF. The CDR3 coding sequence is TGTGCCAGCAGCCTCTCGGGACGGGAGTGGGCAGATACGCAGTATTTT.